Many counts were recorded for the clone carrying this T cell receptor beta chain. The data belong to a study of T-cell reconstitution after alpha-beta-depleted transplantation in children. The TCRbeta library incorporated unique molecular identifiers. TCRdb ran MiXCR on the PCR reads and lists one entry per CDR3 protein. The repertoire includes around 300,000 distinct CDR3 sequences, around a tenth of them detected once, and about 20% sits in the top ten. This TCR derives from a male patient between 2 and 15 years old who had a stem cell transplant for chronic granulomatous disease, so the T cells may come from the graft donor. The sample consisted of peripheral blood, taken 180 days after TCRalphabeta/CD19-depleted stem cell transplant.

The CDR3 is CSVGQGAGAGYTF. CDR3 DNA: TGCAGCGTTGGTCAAGGGGCCGGGGCTGGCTACACCTTC. The J gene is TRBJ1-2, the V gene TRBV29-1, with a tentative D call TRBD1 (5 bases). Germline V gene lookup returns CDR1 SQVTM and CDR2 ANQGSEA. The CDR3 runs to 13 residues. The V gene lost 4 bases and the J gene lost 7 bases, with 16 bases spanning the gap.